Listed below are T cell receptor beta chains from one sample, sequenced in a study of OX40 agonist ivuxolimab in advanced cancers. Profiling relied on immunoSEQ multiplex PCR, and the TCRdb table lists in-frame clones only, not all of them. Altogether about 43,000 clones are present, about 93% being singletons, with the ten largest covering 11%. This sample comprised CD4+ or CD8+ T cells sorted from blood, obtained in a trial of the OX40 agonist ivuxolimab. The receptors stem from an adult with an advanced solid tumor such as melanoma, head and neck, liver or kidney cancer. CDR3s include the opening cysteine and the closing phenylalanine or tryptophan. The order of the fields is D gene, CDR3 length, J gene, clone size, V gene, CDR3 DNA, CDR3 protein. The D gene is left open where the match is weak. Expanded clones are given a class, and other clones once, few, many or no size at all.

>TRBD1|16|TRBJ1-1|.|TRBV18
TGTGCCAGCTCACGTAAAAAGGGGGCGGGGAACACTGAAGCTTTCTTT
CASSRKKGAGNTEAFF
>.|15|TRBJ2-1|.|TRBV29-1
TGCAGCGTTGAAGGGTGGCAGGGCGACTACAATGAGCAGTTCTTC
CSVEGWQGDYNEQFF
>TRBD2|19|TRBJ2-1|.|TRBV13
TGTGCCAGCAGCCCGGGACTAGCGGGCACCGTGAGCTCCTACAATGAGCAGTTCTTC
CASSPGLAGTVSSYNEQFF
>.|15|TRBJ2-1|.|TRBV19
TGTGCCAGTAGTATACTAGCGACCACAGGGAATGAGCAGTTCTTC
CASSILATTGNEQFF
>.|14|TRBJ2-3|few|TRBV27
TGTGCCAGCAGTTTCAGGGCAGTCACAGATACGCAGTATTTT
CASSFRAVTDTQYF
>TRBD2|15|TRBJ2-1|once|TRBV27
TGTGCCAGCAGTGGGACTAGCGGGAGTTTGAATGAGCAGTTCTTC
CASSGTSGSLNEQFF
>.|13|TRBJ2-7|.|TRBV7-3
TGTGCCAGCAGCTTCGGACGGTTCTACGAGCAGTACTTC
CASSFGRFYEQYF
>TRBD2|16|TRBJ2-1|.|TRBV9
TGTGCCAGCAGCGTAGAGGCGGGGGGCGCGAACAATGAGCAGTTCTTC
CASSVEAGGANNEQFF
>.|15|TRBJ2-7|.|TRBV19
TGTGCCAGTAGTATCGGCACCGGGAGCCCCTACGAGCAGTACTTC
CASSIGTGSPYEQYF
>TRBD1|14|TRBJ1-2|few|TRBV11-2
TGTGCCAGCAGCCTGGGACAGGGGAATTATGGCTACACCTTC
CASSLGQGNYGYTF
>.|14|TRBJ2-1|.|TRBV30
TGTGCCTGGACGAGCGGGTCAAACTACAATGAGCAGTTCTTC
CAWTSGSNYNEQFF
>.|14|TRBJ2-1|.|TRBV5-6
TGTGCCAGCAGCTTGGGACTCCCCCTCAATGAGCAGTTCTTC
CASSLGLPLNEQFF
>.|15|TRBJ2-1|.|TRBV28
TGTGCCAGCAGCCATTCCCTGGCGGTCTGGAATGAGCAGTTCTTC
CASSHSLAVWNEQFF
>.|15|TRBJ2-7|.|TRBV7-9
TGTGCCAGCAGCGCTTACAAGGCAGGACCCAAAACGGCTAACTTC
CASSAYKAGPKTANF
>.|15|TRBJ1-2|.|TRBV15
TGTGCCACCAGCAGAGATCAGGCAGGGGCCTATGGCTACACCTTC
CATSRDQAGAYGYTF
>.|15|TRBJ1-1|once|TRBV6-5
TGTGCCAGCAGTTACTCGTGGCAGGGTAACACTGAAGCTTTCTTT
CASSYSWQGNTEAFF
>.|11|TRBJ1-1|once|TRBV10-3
TGTGCCATCGGGACCAACACTGAAGCTTTCTTT
CAIGTNTEAFF
>TRBD1|16|TRBJ2-6|.|TRBV19
TGTGCCAGTAGTCTCGCCAGGGGGCTAGGGGCCAACGTCCTGACTTTC
CASSLARGLGANVLTF
>TRBD1|15|TRBJ2-7|.|TRBV5-6
TGTGCCAGCAGCTCCTACGACAGGGAGCTCTACGAGCAGTACTTC
CASSSYDRELYEQYF
>TRBD2|14|TRBJ2-7|.|TRBV7-9
TGTGCCAGCAGCAGACGAAGCGGGAGCTACGAGCAGTACTTC
CASSRRSGSYEQYF
>.|15|TRBJ2-7|.|TRBV9
TGTGCCAGCAGCGTAGAAAGGTACGGCGCGGGCGAGCAGTACTTC
CASSVERYGAGEQYF
>TRBD1|14|TRBJ2-7|.|TRBV10-3
TGTGCCATCAGTTCTCCGGGACAGGGAGACGAGCAGTACTTC
CAISSPGQGDEQYF
>TRBD1|18|TRBJ2-4|medium-sized|TRBV5-6
TGTGCCAGCAGCTTCGAGTACGTGGGACAGGGGGCCAAAAACATTCAGTACTTC
CASSFEYVGQGAKNIQYF
>.|14|TRBJ2-5|.|TRBV7-3
TGTGCCAGCAGCTTAAGTGGGAACGTAGAGACCCAGTACTTC
CASSLSGNVETQYF
>.|15|TRBJ1-1|.|TRBV7-2
TGTGCCAGCAGCCCCCGGACGGGCTTAGGCACTGAAGCTTTCTTT
CASSPRTGLGTEAFF
>.|17|TRBJ2-5|.|TRBV21-1
TGTGCCAGCAGCAGCCAGTTTGAAGGAAGCGTGGAAGAGACCCAGTACTTC
CASSSQFEGSVEETQYF
>TRBD1|14|TRBJ1-5|.|TRBV28
TGTGCCAGCAGCGGGACAGCCTCCAATCAGCCCCAGCATTTT
CASSGTASNQPQHF
>.|13|TRBJ1-2|.|TRBV28
TGTGCCAGCAGTCCTCGGGGCTACTATGGCTACACCTTC
CASSPRGYYGYTF
>TRBD1|17|TRBJ2-5|.|TRBV6-1
TGTGCCAGCAGTGAAGCGAAGGTGGGGGGACAGGGCCGGACCCAGTACTTC
CASSEAKVGGQGRTQYF
>.|13|TRBJ2-7|.|TRBV14
TGTGCCAGCAGTCAAGGGGTCTCCTACGAGCAGTACTTC
CASSQGVSYEQYF
>.|13|TRBJ1-6|.|TRBV6-5
TGTGCCAGTGGACAGTTTACTAATTCACCCCTCCACTTT
CASGQFTNSPLHF
>.|14|TRBJ1-1|.|TRBV29-1
TGCAGCGGCACCGGGACGGAGAAGAACACTGAAGCTTTCTTT
CSGTGTEKNTEAFF
>.|13|TRBJ1-1|.|TRBV11-2
TGTGCCAGCAGCTTAGGTATAGGCACTGAAGCTTTCTTT
CASSLGIGTEAFF
>.|11|TRBJ1-4|few|TRBV30
TGTGCCTGCCCGGGAGGAGGAAAACTGTTTTTT
CACPGGGKLFF
>.|15|TRBJ2-1|.|TRBV11-3
TGTGCCAGCAGCCCGCGGAAGGGGTCCTACAATGAGCAGTTCTTC
CASSPRKGSYNEQFF
>TRBD2|16|TRBJ2-5|.|TRBV29-1
TGCAGCGTTGTTGAGCTAGCGGGACACTTCGCAGAGACCCAGTACTTC
CSVVELAGHFAETQYF
>.|18|TRBJ2-7|.|TRBV19
TGTGCCAGTAGTCAGGACCCTTACCATCTTGACAACTCCTACGAGCAGTACTTC
CASSQDPYHLDNSYEQYF
>TRBD2|15|TRBJ2-1|.|TRBV6-1
TGTGCCAGCAGCGAACCACCTAGCGGGAATAGCGAGCAGTTCTTC
CASSEPPSGNSEQFF
>.|17|TRBJ2-5|.|TRBV5-1
TGCGCCAGCAGCTTGCCCGGAGGACAGCGATTACAAGAGACCCAGTACTTC
CASSLPGGQRLQETQYF
>.|12|TRBJ1-1|.|TRBV19
TGTGCCGCCGGGACAAAGAACACTGAAGCTTTCTTT
CAAGTKNTEAFF